This TCR beta chain was identified during a study of OX40 agonist ivuxolimab in advanced cancers. Study background: Having had anti-PD-1, anti-PD-L1 or anti-CTLA-4 therapy before was allowed, and approximately 40% had some. Three patients got partial responses; one had hepatocellular carcinoma and two had cutaneous melanoma. Study observations and caveats: Part of the nonresponder group also had normalized T-cell clonal expansion that was low. No determination was made of the antigen specificity of the expanded peripheral T cells.

Data came from immunoSEQ multiplex PCR; TCRdb stores just in-frame clones and leaves some out. The sample holds 70,000 to 95,000 clones, more than 75% seen once. Per germline, CDR1 KGHSH and CDR2 LQKENI. V was shortened by 6 bases and J by 0 bases, with 8 bases between the two germline ends. The CDR3 consists of 13 residues. As to this clone: As yet, its antigen is unknown.

This chain joins TRBV18 and TRBJ1-1; D call uncertain. The specimen was CD4+ or CD8+ T cells sorted from blood, collected in a trial of the OX40 agonist ivuxolimab. The receptor's source is an adult with an advanced solid tumor such as melanoma, head and neck, liver or kidney cancer. The CDR3 bases are TGTGCCAGCTCCCCGGTAATGAACACTGAAGCTTTCTTT. Protein product: CASSPVMNTEAFF.